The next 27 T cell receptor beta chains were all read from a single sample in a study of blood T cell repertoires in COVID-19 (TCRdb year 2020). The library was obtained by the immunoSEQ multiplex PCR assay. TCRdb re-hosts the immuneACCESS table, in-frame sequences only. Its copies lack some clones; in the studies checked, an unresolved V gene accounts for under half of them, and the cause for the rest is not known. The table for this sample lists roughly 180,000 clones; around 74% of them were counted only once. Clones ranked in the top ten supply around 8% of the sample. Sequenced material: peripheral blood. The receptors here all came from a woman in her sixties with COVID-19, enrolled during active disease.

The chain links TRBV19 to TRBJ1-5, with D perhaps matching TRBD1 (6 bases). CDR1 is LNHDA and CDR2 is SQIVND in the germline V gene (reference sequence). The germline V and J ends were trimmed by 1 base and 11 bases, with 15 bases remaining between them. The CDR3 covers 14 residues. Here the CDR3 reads CASSIAGAKGTQHF. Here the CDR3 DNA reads TGTGCCAGTAGTATAGCAGGGGCCAAAGGAACCCAGCATTTT.

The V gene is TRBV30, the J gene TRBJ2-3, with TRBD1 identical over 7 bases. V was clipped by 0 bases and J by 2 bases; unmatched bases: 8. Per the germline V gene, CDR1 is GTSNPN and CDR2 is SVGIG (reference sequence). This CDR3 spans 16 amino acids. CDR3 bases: TGTGCCTGGAGTGTCCAACAGGGGATCTACACAGATACGCAGTATTTT. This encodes CAWSVQQGIYTDTQYF.

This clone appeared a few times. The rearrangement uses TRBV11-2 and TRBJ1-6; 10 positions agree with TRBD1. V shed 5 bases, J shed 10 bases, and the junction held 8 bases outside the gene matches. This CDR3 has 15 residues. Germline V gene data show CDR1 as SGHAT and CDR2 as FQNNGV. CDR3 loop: CASSPRQGAGSPLHF. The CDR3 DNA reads TGTGCCAGCAGCCCTAGACAGGGGGCAGGGTCACCCCTCCACTTT.

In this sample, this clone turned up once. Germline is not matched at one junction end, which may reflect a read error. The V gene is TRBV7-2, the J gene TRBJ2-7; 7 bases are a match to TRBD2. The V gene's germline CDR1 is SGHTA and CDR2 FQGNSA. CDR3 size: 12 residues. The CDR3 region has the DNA TGTGCCAGCAGCTTAATGGGGGGGACTGCTCTCTTC. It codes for CASSLMGGTALF.

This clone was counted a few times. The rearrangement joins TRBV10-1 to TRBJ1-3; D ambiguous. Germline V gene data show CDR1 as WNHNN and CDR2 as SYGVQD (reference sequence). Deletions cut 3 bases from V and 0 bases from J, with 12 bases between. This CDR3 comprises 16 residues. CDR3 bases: TGCGCCAGCAGTGATCCTGGACTGGACTCTGGAAACACCATATATTTT. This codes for CASSDPGLDSGNTIYF.

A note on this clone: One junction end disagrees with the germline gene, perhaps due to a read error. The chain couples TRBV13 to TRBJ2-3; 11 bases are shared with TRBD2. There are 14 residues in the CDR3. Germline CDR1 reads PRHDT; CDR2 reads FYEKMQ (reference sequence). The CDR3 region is CASSLAGGSDTQYF. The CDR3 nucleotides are TGTGCCAGCAGTTTAGCGGGAGGGTCCGATACGCAGTATTTT. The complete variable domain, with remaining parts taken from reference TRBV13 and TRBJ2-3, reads AAGVIQSPRHLIKEKRETATLKCYPIPRHDTVYWYQQGPGQDPQFLISFYEKMQSDKGSIPDRFSAQQFSDYHSELNMSSLELGDSALYFCASSLAGGSDTQYFGPGTRLTVL.

The CDR3 spells CASSQGDRENEQYV. Here the CDR3 DNA reads TGCGCCAGCAGTCAAGGGGACAGGGAAAACGAGCAGTACGTC. The J gene is TRBJ2-7, the V gene TRBV23-1; 9 bases are a match to TRBD1. TRBV23-1 is classed as an ORF, of uncertain function. V lost 2 bases to trimming and J lost 5 bases; unmatched junction nucleotides: 4. CDR3 length equals 14 residues.

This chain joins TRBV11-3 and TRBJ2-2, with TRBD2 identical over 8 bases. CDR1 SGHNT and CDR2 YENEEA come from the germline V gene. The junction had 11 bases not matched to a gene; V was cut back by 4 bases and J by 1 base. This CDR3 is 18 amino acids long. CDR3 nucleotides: TGTGCCAGCAGCTCCCCGTTTGGACGGGGGGGGAACACCGGGGAGCTGTTTTTT. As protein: CASSSPFGRGGNTGELFF.

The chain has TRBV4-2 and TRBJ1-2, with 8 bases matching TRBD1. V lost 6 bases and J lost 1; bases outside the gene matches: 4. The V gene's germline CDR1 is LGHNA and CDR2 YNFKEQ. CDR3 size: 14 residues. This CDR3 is CASRPGQVNYGYTF. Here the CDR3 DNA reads TGTGCCAGCAGACCGGGACAGGTTAACTATGGCTACACCTTC.

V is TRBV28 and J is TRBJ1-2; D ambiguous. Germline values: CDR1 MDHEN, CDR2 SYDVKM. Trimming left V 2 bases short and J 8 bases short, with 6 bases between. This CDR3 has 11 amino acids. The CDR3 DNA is TGTGCCAGCAGTTTAATGGGCGGCTACACCTTC. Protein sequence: CASSLMGGYTF.

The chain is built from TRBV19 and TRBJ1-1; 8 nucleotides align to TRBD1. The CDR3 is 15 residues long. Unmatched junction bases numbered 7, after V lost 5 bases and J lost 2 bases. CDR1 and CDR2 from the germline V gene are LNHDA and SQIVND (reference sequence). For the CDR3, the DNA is TGTGCCAGTAGTCGGTTACAGGGGGTCAACACTGAAGCTTTCTTT. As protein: CASSRLQGVNTEAFF. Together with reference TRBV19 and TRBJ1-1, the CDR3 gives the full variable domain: DGGITQSPKYLFRKEGQNVTLSCEQNLNHDAMYWYRQDPGQGLRLIYYSQIVNDFQKGDIAEGYSVSREKKESFPLTVTSAQKNPTAFYLCASSRLQGVNTEAFFGQGTRLTVV.

The DNA of the CDR3 is TGTGCCAGCAGCTGGGATCGACTAGCGGGAGGAGAGACCCAGTACTTC. Amino acids: CASSWDRLAGGETQYF. V and J are TRBV11-2 and TRBJ2-5, with TRBD2 matching 13 bases. The CDR3 runs to 16 residues. J gave up 4 bases and V 4 bases, and 6 bases lay outside the gene matches. Germline V gives CDR1 SGHAT, CDR2 FQNNGV.

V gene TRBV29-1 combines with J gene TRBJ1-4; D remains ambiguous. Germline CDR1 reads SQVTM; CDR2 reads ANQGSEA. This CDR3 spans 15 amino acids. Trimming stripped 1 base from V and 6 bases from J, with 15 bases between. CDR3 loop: CSVEGVGEEYEKLFF. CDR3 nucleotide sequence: TGCAGCGTTGAAGGAGTAGGAGAAGAGTATGAAAAACTGTTTTTT.

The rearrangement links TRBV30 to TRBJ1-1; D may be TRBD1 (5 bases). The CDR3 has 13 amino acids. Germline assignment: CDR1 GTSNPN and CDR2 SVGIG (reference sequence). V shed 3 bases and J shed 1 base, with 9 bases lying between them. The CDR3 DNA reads TGTGCCTGGAGGCAGGGTGGGAACACTGAAGCTTTCTTT. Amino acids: CAWRQGGNTEAFF.

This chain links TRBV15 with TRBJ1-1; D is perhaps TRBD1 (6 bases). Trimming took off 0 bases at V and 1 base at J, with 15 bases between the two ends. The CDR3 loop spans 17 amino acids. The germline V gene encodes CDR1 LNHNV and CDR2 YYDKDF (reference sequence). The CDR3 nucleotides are TGTGCCACCAGCAGAGATAGGGGGTTGGGGCCGAACACTGAAGCTTTCTTT. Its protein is CATSRDRGLGPNTEAFF.

CDR3 sequence (DNA): TGTGCCAGCAGTTATTCCGGGACAGGGCATTGGGACGAGCAGTACTTC. Amino acid sequence: CASSYSGTGHWDEQYF. This chain connects TRBV6-2 or TRBV6-3 to TRBJ2-7; 9 nucleotides match TRBD1. Germline values: CDR1 MNHEY, CDR2 SVGEGT. The CDR3 contains 16 residues. After removal of 3 bases from V and 5 bases from J, the junction contained 11 bases not matched to a gene.

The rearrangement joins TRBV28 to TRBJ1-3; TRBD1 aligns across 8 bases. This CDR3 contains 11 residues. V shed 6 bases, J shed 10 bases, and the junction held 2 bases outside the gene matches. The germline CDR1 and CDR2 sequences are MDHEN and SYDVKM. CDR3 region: CASSRDRTIYF. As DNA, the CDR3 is TGTGCCAGCAGCCGGGACAGGACCATATATTTT. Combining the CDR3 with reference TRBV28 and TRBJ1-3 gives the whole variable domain DVKVTQSSRYLVKRTGEKVFLECVQDMDHENMFWYRQDPGLGLRLIYFSYDVKMKEKGDIPEGYSVSREKKERFSLILESASTNQTSMYLCASSRDRTIYFGEGSWLTVV.

CDR3 amino acids: CASSLGQGFHEQYF. DNA of the CDR3: TGTGCCAGCAGCCTCGGACAGGGTTTCCACGAGCAGTACTTC. The V and J genes are TRBV27 and TRBJ2-7; TRBD1 matches 8 bases. J was trimmed by 5 bases and V by 6 bases; bases with no gene match: 9. CDR1 is MNHEY, CDR2 SMNVEV, per germline (reference sequence). The length of the CDR3 is 14 residues.

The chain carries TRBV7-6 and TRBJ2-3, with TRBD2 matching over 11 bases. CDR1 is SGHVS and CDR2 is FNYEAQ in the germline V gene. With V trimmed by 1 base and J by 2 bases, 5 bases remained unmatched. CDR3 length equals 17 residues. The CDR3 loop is CASSLGPGLADTDTQYF. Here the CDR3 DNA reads TGTGCCAGCAGCTTAGGACCGGGACTAGCGGACACAGATACGCAGTATTTT.

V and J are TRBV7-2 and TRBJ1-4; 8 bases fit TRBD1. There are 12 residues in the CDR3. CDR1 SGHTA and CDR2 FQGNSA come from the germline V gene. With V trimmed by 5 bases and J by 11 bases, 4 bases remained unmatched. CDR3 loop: CASSQTGEKLFF. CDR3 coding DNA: TGTGCCAGCAGCCAGACAGGGGAGAAACTGTTTTTT.

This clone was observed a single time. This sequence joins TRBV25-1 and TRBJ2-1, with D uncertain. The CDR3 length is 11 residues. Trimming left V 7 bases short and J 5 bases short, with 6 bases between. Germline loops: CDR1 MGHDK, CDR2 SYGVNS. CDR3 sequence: CASTRDNEQFF. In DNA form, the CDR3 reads TGTGCCAGCACCCGGGACAATGAGCAGTTCTTC.

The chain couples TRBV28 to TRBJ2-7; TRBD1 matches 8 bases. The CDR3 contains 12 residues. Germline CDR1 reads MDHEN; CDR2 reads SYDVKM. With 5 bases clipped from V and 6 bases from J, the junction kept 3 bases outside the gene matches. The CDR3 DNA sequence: TGTGCCAGCAGTGGACAGGGCCTCGAGCAGTACGTC. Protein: CASSGQGLEQYV.

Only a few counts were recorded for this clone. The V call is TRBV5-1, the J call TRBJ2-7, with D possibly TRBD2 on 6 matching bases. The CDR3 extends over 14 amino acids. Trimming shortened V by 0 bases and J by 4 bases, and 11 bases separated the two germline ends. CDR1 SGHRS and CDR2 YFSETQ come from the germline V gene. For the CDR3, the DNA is TGCGCCAGCAGCTTGGCCGCAGGAGGGTACGAGCAGTACTTC. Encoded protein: CASSLAAGGYEQYF.

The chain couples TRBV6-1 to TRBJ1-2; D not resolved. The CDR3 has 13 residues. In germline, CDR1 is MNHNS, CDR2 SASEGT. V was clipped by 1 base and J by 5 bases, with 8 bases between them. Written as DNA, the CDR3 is TGTGCCAGCAGTGAAGGGGGAGGTTATGGCTACACCTTC. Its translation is CASSEGGGYGYTF.

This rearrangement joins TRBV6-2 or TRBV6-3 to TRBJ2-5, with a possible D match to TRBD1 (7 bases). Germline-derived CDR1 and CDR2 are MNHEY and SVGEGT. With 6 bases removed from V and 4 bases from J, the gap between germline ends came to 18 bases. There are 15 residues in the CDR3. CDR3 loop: CASSKGRQGGETQYF. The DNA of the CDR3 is TGTGCCAGCAGCAAAGGAAGGCAGGGGGGAGAGACCCAGTACTTC.

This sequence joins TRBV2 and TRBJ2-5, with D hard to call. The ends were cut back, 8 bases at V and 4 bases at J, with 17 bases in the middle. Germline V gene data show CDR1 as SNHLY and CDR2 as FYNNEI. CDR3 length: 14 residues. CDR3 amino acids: CASPNRGQPETQYF. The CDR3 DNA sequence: TGTGCCAGCCCCAATAGAGGCCAGCCAGAGACCCAGTACTTC.

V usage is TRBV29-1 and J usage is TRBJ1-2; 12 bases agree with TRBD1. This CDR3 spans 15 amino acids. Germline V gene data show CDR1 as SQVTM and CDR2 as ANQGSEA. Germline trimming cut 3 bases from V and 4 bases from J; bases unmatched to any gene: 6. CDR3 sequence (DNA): TGCAGCGTTGACGGGCCGGGACAGGGGGCCTATGGCTACACCTTC. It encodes CSVDGPGQGAYGYTF.